Listed below are T cell receptor beta chains from one sample, sequenced in a study of shared clonotypes between healthy human individuals. TCRdb's table, derived via immunoSEQ multiplex PCR, lists solely in-frame clones and lacks some. The sample records 950,000 to 1,100,000 clones, 65% to 80% being singletons. Material: memory CD4+ T cells sorted from blood. Receptors originate from a man between 18 and 29 years old in good health. Both conserved end residues are part of each CDR3. A D gene is named only where the DNA matches it firmly. Clone size appears in some rows only: once, few, many, or a class for an expanded clone.

V gene: TRBV29-1; clone size: few; J gene: TRBJ1-2; D gene: .; CDR3 DNA: TGCAGCGTTTATGACTATACTAACTATGGCTACACCTTC; CDR3 protein: CSVYDYTNYGYTF
V gene: TRBV5-1; clone size: .; J gene: TRBJ2-1; D gene: .; CDR3 DNA: TGCGCCAGCAGCTTGGGAGCTCAACTCTACAATGAGCAGTTCTTC; CDR3 protein: CASSLGAQLYNEQFF
V gene: TRBV1; clone size: .; J gene: TRBJ2-2; D gene: .; CDR3 DNA: TGCACCAGCTGGGGACTAGCGGTCAACACCGGGGAGCTGTTTTTT; CDR3 protein: CTSWGLAVNTGELFF
V gene: TRBV7-9; clone size: .; J gene: TRBJ1-2; D gene: .; CDR3 DNA: TGTGCCAGCAGCTTAAACGTTGAGGGCGGCTACACCTTC; CDR3 protein: CASSLNVEGGYTF
V gene: TRBV18; clone size: .; J gene: TRBJ2-7; D gene: .; CDR3 DNA: TGTGCCAGCTCACCGGGACGGGGTTCCTACGAGCAGTACTTC; CDR3 protein: CASSPGRGSYEQYF
V gene: TRBV7-2; clone size: .; J gene: TRBJ2-4; D gene: .; CDR3 DNA: TGTGCCAGCAGCTTAGAGGGACTCGGATTAGCCAAAAACATTCAGTACTTC; CDR3 protein: CASSLEGLGLAKNIQYF
V gene: TRBV13; clone size: .; J gene: TRBJ2-2; D gene: TRBD2; CDR3 DNA: TGTGCCAGCAGCCTCACTAGCGGGCGGGCCGGGGAGCTGTTTTTT; CDR3 protein: CASSLTSGRAGELFF
V gene: TRBV19; clone size: .; J gene: TRBJ1-2; D gene: TRBD1; CDR3 DNA: TGTGCCAGTAGTATGGGACAGGCCTATGACTATGGCTACACCTTC; CDR3 protein: CASSMGQAYDYGYTF
V gene: TRBV7-8; clone size: .; J gene: TRBJ1-2; D gene: .; CDR3 DNA: TGTGCCAGCAGCTTAGGCATGGCGGGCTACACCTTC; CDR3 protein: CASSLGMAGYTF
V gene: TRBV7-2; clone size: .; J gene: TRBJ2-7; D gene: .; CDR3 DNA: TGTGCCAGCAGCCCTAGGGGCCGTCCATACGAGCAGTACTTC; CDR3 protein: CASSPRGRPYEQYF
V gene: TRBV5-4; clone size: .; J gene: TRBJ1-5; D gene: .; CDR3 DNA: TGTGCCAGCAGCATAAGGGGCAGGGGTGAGGGCAATCAGCCCCAGCATTTT; CDR3 protein: CASSIRGRGEGNQPQHF
V gene: TRBV7-7; clone size: .; J gene: TRBJ2-2; D gene: TRBD1; CDR3 DNA: TGTGCTAGCAGCTTGGACAGGGGCGAAACCGGGGAGCTGTTTTTT; CDR3 protein: CASSLDRGETGELFF
V gene: TRBV14; clone size: .; J gene: TRBJ2-1; D gene: .; CDR3 DNA: TGTGCCAGCAGCCGACGTGGGGACCTCTCCTACAATGAGCAGTTCTTC; CDR3 protein: CASSRRGDLSYNEQFF
V gene: TRBV4-2; clone size: .; J gene: TRBJ2-1; D gene: .; CDR3 DNA: TGTGCCAGCAGCCAAGGGGGCGGGGCGAGCTCCTACAATGAGCAGTTCTTC; CDR3 protein: CASSQGGGASSYNEQFF
V gene: TRBV5-4; clone size: .; J gene: TRBJ2-5; D gene: .; CDR3 DNA: TGTGCCAGCAGCTTGGCAGGGGTCGGGAAGACCCAGTACTTC; CDR3 protein: CASSLAGVGKTQYF
V gene: TRBV7-2; clone size: .; J gene: TRBJ2-1; D gene: .; CDR3 DNA: TGTGCCAGCAGCCAAACCTACAATGAGCAGTTCTTC; CDR3 protein: CASSQTYNEQFF
V gene: TRBV6-5; clone size: .; J gene: TRBJ2-3; D gene: .; CDR3 DNA: TGTGCCAGCTCTTTCGGAGTGCGGGATACGCAGTATTTT; CDR3 protein: CASSFGVRDTQYF
V gene: TRBV5-4; clone size: .; J gene: TRBJ1-2; D gene: TRBD1; CDR3 DNA: TGTGCCAGCAGCTTGGCGAGGACAGGGGATAACTATGGCTACACCTTC; CDR3 protein: CASSLARTGDNYGYTF
V gene: TRBV5-6; clone size: .; J gene: TRBJ2-5; D gene: .; CDR3 DNA: TGTGCCAGCAGCTTGGGAGGGAAACAAGAGACCCAGTACTTC; CDR3 protein: CASSLGGKQETQYF
V gene: TRBV6-5; clone size: few; J gene: TRBJ2-1; D gene: .; CDR3 DNA: TGTGCCAGCAGAGAGATCTCTAGGAATGAGCAGTTCTTC; CDR3 protein: CASREISRNEQFF
V gene: TRBV6-5; clone size: .; J gene: TRBJ2-1; D gene: TRBD2; CDR3 DNA: TGTGCCAGCCGGAAAGGCGGGAGGGAGCAGTTCTTC; CDR3 protein: CASRKGGREQFF
V gene: TRBV6-6; clone size: .; J gene: TRBJ1-1; D gene: .; CDR3 DNA: TGTGCCAGCAGCAACTCAGGACAGTTGAACACTGAAGCTTTCTTT; CDR3 protein: CASSNSGQLNTEAFF
V gene: TRBV30; clone size: .; J gene: TRBJ1-4; D gene: .; CDR3 DNA: TGTGCCTGGAGTCTCCCCCACGGGAAACTGTTTTTT; CDR3 protein: CAWSLPHGKLFF
V gene: TRBV14; clone size: .; J gene: TRBJ2-2; D gene: .; CDR3 DNA: TGTGCCAGCAGGCGGGACAGATACACCGGGGAGCTGTTTTTT; CDR3 protein: CASRRDRYTGELFF
V gene: TRBV5-1; clone size: many; J gene: TRBJ1-1; D gene: .; CDR3 DNA: TGCGCCAGCAGCCCCAGCGGGAACACTGAAGCTTTCTTT; CDR3 protein: CASSPSGNTEAFF
V gene: TRBV5-4; clone size: .; J gene: TRBJ1-2; D gene: TRBD1; CDR3 DNA: TGTGCCAGCACCTCCTTAGGGACAGGGGGCATGTCGTTGGGCTACACCTTC; CDR3 protein: CASTSLGTGGMSLGYTF
V gene: TRBV4-3; clone size: .; J gene: TRBJ2-7; D gene: TRBD1; CDR3 DNA: TGCGCCAGCAGCCAAGTGACAGGGGGCGGGTTTTCCTACGAGCAGTACTTC; CDR3 protein: CASSQVTGGGFSYEQYF
V gene: TRBV18; clone size: .; J gene: TRBJ2-3; D gene: .; CDR3 DNA: TGTGCCAGCTCACCACCGATGGATACGCAGTATTTT; CDR3 protein: CASSPPMDTQYF
V gene: TRBV6-1; clone size: .; J gene: TRBJ2-5; D gene: .; CDR3 DNA: TGTGCCAGCAGGGAAGAGAGGGGAGGCGAGACCCAGTACTTC; CDR3 protein: CASREERGGETQYF
V gene: TRBV2; clone size: .; J gene: TRBJ1-5; D gene: .; CDR3 DNA: TGTGCCAGCACCGGGTTAATGGGGACTCAGCCCCAGCATTTT; CDR3 protein: CASTGLMGTQPQHF
V gene: TRBV7-2; clone size: once; J gene: TRBJ2-7; D gene: .; CDR3 DNA: TGTGCCAGCAGCTCCCGGGACACCTACGAGCAGTACTTC; CDR3 protein: CASSSRDTYEQYF
V gene: TRBV7-7; clone size: .; J gene: TRBJ2-5; D gene: .; CDR3 DNA: TGTGCTAGCACCCCTAGGGAGGGGGTCGGGGAGACCCAGTACTTC; CDR3 protein: CASTPREGVGETQYF
V gene: TRBV28; clone size: few; J gene: TRBJ1-2; D gene: TRBD1; CDR3 DNA: TGTGCCACCATGACGGGACAGGGCTATGGCTACACCTTC; CDR3 protein: CATMTGQGYGYTF
V gene: TRBV28; clone size: .; J gene: TRBJ1-4; D gene: .; CDR3 DNA: TGTGCCAGCAGTGTCCGGACGGGACTTAATGAAAAACTGTTTTTT; CDR3 protein: CASSVRTGLNEKLFF
V gene: TRBV9; clone size: .; J gene: TRBJ2-2; D gene: .; CDR3 DNA: TGTGCCAGCAGCTTAGAGGAACTCCCCGGCGGGGAGCTGTTTTTT; CDR3 protein: CASSLEELPGGELFF
V gene: TRBV14; clone size: .; J gene: TRBJ1-5; D gene: .; CDR3 DNA: TGTGCCAGCACAAAGGGACCGAGTCACAATCAGCCCCAGCATTTT; CDR3 protein: CASTKGPSHNQPQHF
V gene: TRBV7-2; clone size: .; J gene: TRBJ2-1; D gene: .; CDR3 DNA: TGTGCCAGCAGCTTAGCCGACAGAATGTATGAGCAGTTCTTC; CDR3 protein: CASSLADRMYEQFF
V gene: TRBV5-6; clone size: .; J gene: TRBJ2-2; D gene: .; CDR3 DNA: TGTGCCAGCATCTGGGGGGCCACCGGGGAGCTGTTTTTT; CDR3 protein: CASIWGATGELFF
V gene: TRBV5-1; clone size: .; J gene: TRBJ2-5; D gene: .; CDR3 DNA: TGCGCCAGCAGCTTGGACCCGGCACTAGGGACCCAGTACTTC; CDR3 protein: CASSLDPALGTQYF
V gene: TRBV30; clone size: few; J gene: TRBJ1-1; D gene: .; CDR3 DNA: TGTGCCTGGAGTATGGACACTGAAGCTTTCTTT; CDR3 protein: CAWSMDTEAFF
V gene: TRBV5-4; clone size: .; J gene: TRBJ2-7; D gene: TRBD1; CDR3 DNA: TGTGCCAGCAGCTTGGCCCGGGAGACAGGGGTCTTCTCCGCCTACGAGCAGTACTTC; CDR3 protein: CASSLARETGVFSAYEQYF
V gene: TRBV5-1; clone size: .; J gene: TRBJ2-3; D gene: TRBD1; CDR3 DNA: TGCGCCAGCAGCCATGAGGACAGGGGGCCGGCTGATACGCAGTATTTT; CDR3 protein: CASSHEDRGPADTQYF
V gene: TRBV19; clone size: .; J gene: TRBJ1-5; D gene: .; CDR3 DNA: TGTGCCAGTAGTCCGAACAGGGACCTCCACGCCTATAGCAATCAGCCCCAGCATTTT; CDR3 protein: CASSPNRDLHAYSNQPQHF
V gene: TRBV4-2; clone size: .; J gene: TRBJ2-5; D gene: .; CDR3 DNA: TGTGCCAGCAGCCAAGAAGGGGGAGGGCCACAAGAGACCCAGTACTTC; CDR3 protein: CASSQEGGGPQETQYF
V gene: TRBV2; clone size: .; J gene: TRBJ2-1; D gene: TRBD2; CDR3 DNA: TGTGCCAGCAGTGATCCCCGACTAGCGATCCCCACGTTCTTC; CDR3 protein: CASSDPRLAIPTFF